The TCR beta chain described here comes from a study of cytomegalovirus exposure and HLA in healthy donors. Broader study findings: With further analysis later on, most CMV-associated TCR beta chains appeared HLA-restricted. A later analysis linked a missense variant in DCLRE1C to the trimming of TCR beta V and J genes. Across HLA loci, a later analysis found differing TCR association rates, with DRB1 most and HLA-C fewest.

Healthy bone marrow donors made up the donors. Germline assignment: CDR1 SGHVS and CDR2 FQNEAQ. The CDR3 contains 14 residues. The PCR was carried out with 60 Vbeta primers and 13 Jbeta primers. Repertoires were generated with immunoSEQ multiplex PCR, while TCRdb's copy carries only in-frame clones and drops some. This table holds fewer than 200,000 clones, approximately 71% found once. On this clone itself: Its target is unknown. One junction end disagrees with the germline gene, perhaps due to a read error.

The receptor was derived from a man between 45 and 60 years old in good health and CMV-seronegative. Source material: PBMCs. The genes are TRBV7-8 and TRBJ1-5, with 10 bases fitting TRBD1. The CDR3 DNA reads as TGTGCCAGCAGGCCGACAGGGGGCAAACAGCCCCAGCATTTT. As protein: CASRPTGGKQPQHF.